Listed here is a single T cell receptor (beta chain). The sample belongs to a study of blood T cell repertoires in COVID-19. Study context: Both acute and convalescent COVID-19 samples were obtained from the United States, Italy and Spain. T cells, B-cell-depleted T cells, or PBMCs supplied cDNA or gDNA.

Per the authors' pipeline: By means of reference gene primer amplification, nucleated cell counts were estimated. The table came from immunoSEQ multiplex PCR; TCRdb's copy has only in-frame clones and leaves some out. The DNA gave D and trimming, while V, J and clone size come from that table. The repertoire holds roughly 110,000 clones, with approximately 90% as singletons. The sample comprised peripheral blood. The receptor comes from a man between 50 and 59 years old with active or convalescent COVID-19.

The CDR3 loop is CASSSFDRGDHYGYTF. CDR3 DNA: TGTGCCAGCAGCTCCTTCGACAGGGGGGACCACTATGGCTACACCTTC. This chain links TRBV5-4 with TRBJ1-2, with 9 nucleotides matching TRBD1. Germline V CDR1 and CDR2: SGHNT, YYREEE (reference sequence). This CDR3 comprises 16 residues. V was pared by 3 bases and J by 3 bases, with 9 bases of the junction left unmatched. Full variable domain (missing parts from reference TRBV5-4 and TRBJ1-2): ETGVTQSPTHLIKTRGQQVTLRCSSQSGHNTVSWYQQALGQGPQFIFQYYREEENGRGNFPPRFSGLQFPNYSSELNVNALELDDSALYLCASSSFDRGDHYGYTFGSGTRLTVV.